The present T cell receptor (beta chain) was sequenced within a study of blood T cell repertoires in COVID-19. Across the whole study: The United States, Italy and Spain were the sources of the acute and convalescent COVID-19 samples. PBMCs, B-cell-depleted T cells, or T cells provided the cDNA or gDNA that made up the material.

Looked up from germline, CDR1 is SQVTM and CDR2 is ANQGSEA. The CDR3 length is 14 residues. Trimming removed 1 base from V and 5 bases from J; junction bases left unmatched: 7. In the authors' methods: Amplification with reference gene primers provided the estimates of nucleated cell counts. Some clones are missing from TCRdb's copy, which holds only in-frame ones; the method was immunoSEQ multiplex PCR. That table supplies the V and J calls and clone size; D and trimming were determined from the DNA. The top ten hold around 3.6% of the sample, which has 50,000 to 65,000 clones, roughly 90% seen once.

The sequence was collected from a human donor in a cohort sampled during active COVID-19. The chain recombines TRBV29-1 with TRBJ2-5, with 7 bases lining up with TRBD2. Sequences were obtained from peripheral blood. CDR3 region: CSVEGTHGRETQYF. CDR3 sequence (DNA): TGCAGCGTTGAAGGGACTCACGGGAGGGAGACCCAGTACTTC.